These T cell receptor beta chains were read from a single sample in a study of cytomegalovirus exposure and HLA in healthy donors. Using immunoSEQ multiplex PCR, the repertoire was profiled, and TCRdb retains in-frame clones only, with some absent. The repertoire holds over 150,000 clones, with 80% as singletons. The specimen sequenced was PBMCs. These receptors came from a boy younger than 18 in good health and CMV-seronegative. Both conserved end residues are part of each CDR3. A D gene is named only where the DNA matches it firmly. The size entry is marked missing in some rows and otherwise reads once, few, many or a size class.

J	D	V	size	length	CDR3	DNA
TRBJ1-4	-	TRBV6-1	-	15	CASSEGGRGIEKLFF	TGTGCCAGCAGTGAAGGAGGCAGGGGAATTGAAAAACTGTTTTTT
TRBJ2-3	TRBD2	TRBV5-1	once	17	CASSLAGLAGGIDTQYF	TGCGCCAGCAGCTTGGCCGGGCTAGCGGGAGGGATAGATACGCAGTATTTT
TRBJ1-4	TRBD1	TRBV7-9	-	16	CASSPGQGAENEKLFF	TGTGCCAGCAGCCCGGGACAGGGGGCTGAAAATGAAAAACTGTTTTTT
TRBJ2-2	-	TRBV5-1	-	15	CASSLDRANTGELFF	TGCGCCAGCAGCTTGGACAGGGCGAACACCGGGGAGCTGTTTTTT
TRBJ2-3	TRBD2	TRBV19	-	16	CASSTGAGGPSDTQYF	TGTGCCAGTAGTACCGGAGCGGGAGGGCCTTCAGATACGCAGTATTTT
TRBJ2-7	-	TRBV7-9	-	13	CASSFRGKYEQYF	TGTGCCAGCAGCTTTCGGGGAAAGTACGAGCAGTACTTC
TRBJ1-6	-	TRBV5-6	-	14	CASSRPPGGSPLHF	TGTGCCAGCAGCCGACCCCCGGGAGGTTCACCCCTCCACTTT
TRBJ2-7	TRBD1	TRBV7-8	-	19	CASSLTGTGALKGVYEQYF	TGTGCCAGCAGCTTAACCGGGACAGGGGCCCTAAAAGGGGTTTACGAGCAGTACTTC
TRBJ2-7	TRBD2	TRBV19	-	16	CASSRDGLAGAYEQYF	TGTGCCAGTAGTAGAGACGGACTAGCGGGAGCCTACGAGCAGTACTTC
TRBJ1-5	TRBD1	TRBV11-2	-	18	CASSLTWRDSGGEQPQHF	TGTGCCAGCAGCCTCACGTGGAGGGACAGCGGAGGGGAACAGCCCCAGCATTTT
TRBJ2-7	TRBD1	TRBV19	few	14	CASRPGQGIYEQYF	TGTGCCAGTCGCCCCGGACAGGGGATCTACGAGCAGTACTTC
TRBJ1-2	-	TRBV19	-	14	CASSINRANYGYTF	TGTGCCAGTAGTATAAACAGAGCTAACTATGGCTACACCTTC
TRBJ2-2	-	TRBV25-1	-	17	CASSERREGLGTGELFF	TGTGCCAGCAGTGAACGCAGGGAAGGTTTAGGCACCGGGGAGCTGTTTTTT
TRBJ1-1	-	TRBV4-2	-	16	CASSLPWQAKDTEAFF	TGTGCCAGCAGCCTCCCCTGGCAGGCGAAGGACACTGAAGCTTTCTTT
TRBJ2-2	-	TRBV5-6	few	12	CASSSYPGELFF	TGTGCCAGCAGTTCCTACCCCGGGGAGCTGTTTTTT
TRBJ1-1	-	TRBV27	-	14	CASSSRASNTEAFF	TGTGCCAGCAGTTCCAGGGCGTCGAACACTGAAGCTTTCTTT
TRBJ1-2	-	TRBV27	-	13	CASSWSANYGYTF	TGTGCCAGCAGTTGGTCGGCTAACTATGGCTACACCTTC
TRBJ1-2	TRBD1	TRBV19	-	12	CASSGGQVGYTF	TGTGCCAGTAGTGGGGGACAGGTTGGCTACACCTTC
TRBJ2-3	-	TRBV7-2	-	14	CASSLAGGPYTQYF	TGTGCCAGCAGCTTAGCGGGGGGGCCATATACGCAGTATTTT
TRBJ2-7	-	TRBV28	-	19	CASMAWGQAIRITRGSQYF	TGTGCCAGCATGGCGTGGGGGCAGGCTATTCGTATAACGAGAGGGTCGCAGTACTTC
TRBJ2-1	TRBD2	TRBV11-3	-	18	CASSSKRLAGGLYNEQFF	TGTGCCAGCAGCTCTAAGCGGCTAGCGGGAGGCCTCTACAATGAGCAGTTCTTC
TRBJ2-6	-	TRBV7-3	-	16	CASSAQLAAGANVLTF	TGTGCCAGCAGCGCCCAACTAGCAGCCGGGGCCAACGTCCTGACTTTC
TRBJ1-3	TRBD1	TRBV14	-	15	CASSQPGQMRNTIYF	TGTGCCAGCAGCCAACCGGGACAGATGAGAAACACCATATATTTT
TRBJ1-6	TRBD1	TRBV4-1	once	15	CASSHQDRGESPLHF	TGCGCCAGCAGCCATCAAGACAGGGGTGAATCACCCCTCCACTTT
TRBJ1-1	-	TRBV19	-	14	CASSSVPGQTEAFF	TGTGCCAGTAGTTCGGTTCCGGGACAAACTGAAGCTTTCTTT